These 9 T cell receptor beta chains came from one sample sequenced in a study of shared clonotypes between healthy human individuals. Assay: immunoSEQ multiplex PCR; the TCRdb copy retains only in-frame clones and omits some. The sample has 2 million to 2.5 million clones, 93% seen once. Source material: naive CD4+ T cells from PBMCs. Subset of the sample: CD45RA+ positively selected. The origin of the receptors is a man between 18 and 29 years old in good health. Some clones in this sample may be carry-over from other donors' samples.

This chain uses TRBV7-3 with TRBJ1-1; D remains ambiguous. Trimming cost V 1 base and J 4 bases, with 10 bases left between them. CDR1 SGHTA and CDR2 FQGTGA come from the germline V gene. The CDR3 spans 14 residues. This CDR3 is CASSLKGRSTEAFF. The CDR3 nucleotides read TGTGCCAGCAGCTTAAAGGGAAGGAGCACTGAAGCTTTCTTT. The whole variable domain, remainder taken from reference TRBV7-3 and TRBJ1-1, is GAGVSQTPSNKVTEKGKYVELRCDPISGHTALYWYRQSLGQGPEFLIYFQGTGAADDSGLPNDRFFAVRPEGSVSTLKIQRTERGDSAVYLCASSLKGRSTEAFFGQGTRLTVV.

This chain links TRBV11-1 with TRBJ2-5, with a tentative D call TRBD1 (5 bases). The V and J ends lost 5 bases and 5 bases respectively, with 15 bases between them. Germline assignment: CDR1 SGHAT and CDR2 FQDESV (reference sequence). This CDR3 comprises 14 residues. The CDR3 sequence is CASSRGASEETQYF. CDR3 nucleotide sequence: TGTGCCAGCAGCAGGGGTGCGAGTGAGGAGACCCAGTACTTC.

The chain employs TRBV12-5 and TRBJ2-3; 12 bases are a match to TRBD2. The J segment lost 0 bases and the V segment lost 5 bases, leaving 15 bases of the junction unmatched. This CDR3 contains 20 residues. Germline assignment: CDR1 LGHNT and CDR2 FRNRAP. CDR3: CASGHLPLAGGPESTDTQYF. The CDR3 region has the DNA TGTGCTAGTGGTCACCTCCCTCTAGCGGGAGGGCCGGAGAGCACAGATACGCAGTATTTT. Supplemented by reference TRBV12-5 and TRBJ2-3, the full variable domain reads DARVTQTPRHKVTEMGQEVTMRCQPILGHNTVFWYRQTMMQGLELLAYFRNRAPLDDSGMPKDRFSAEMPDATLATLKIQPSEPRDSAVYFCASGHLPLAGGPESTDTQYFGPGTRLTVL.

The rearrangement joins TRBV20-1 to TRBJ1-1; D is uncertain. In germline, CDR1 is DFQATT, CDR2 SNEGSKA (reference sequence). The germline V and J ends were trimmed by 7 bases and 5 bases, with 11 bases remaining between them. This CDR3 is built from 11 residues. In DNA, the CDR3 is TGCAGTGTTCTGTTGCAGACTGAAGCTTTCTTT. Amino acid sequence: CSVLLQTEAFF.

To note about this clone: The sample has other DNA sequences that encode this CDR3 too. This chain uses TRBV28 with TRBJ1-1; D might be TRBD1 (6 bases). The CDR3 has 14 residues. V was shortened by 3 bases and J by 1 base, with 9 bases between the two germline ends. Germline lookup yields CDR1 MDHEN and CDR2 SYDVKM. The DNA for the CDR3 is TGTGCCAGCAGTTTCGGGGGCGGGAACACTGAAGCTTTCTTT. It encodes CASSFGGGNTEAFF.

The chain employs TRBV10-2 and TRBJ2-7; TRBD1 is a possible D gene (6 bases). CDR3 length: 13 residues. Germline CDR1 and CDR2: WSHSY and SAAADI. Trimming took off 10 bases at V and 3 bases at J, with 16 bases between the two ends. CDR3 DNA: TGCGCCACCCAGGGGTCGGTCTACTACGAGCAGTACTTC. It is translated as CATQGSVYYEQYF.

The rearrangement uses TRBV27 and TRBJ2-1, with TRBD2 matching 9 bases. This CDR3 spans 16 amino acids. Germline V gene sequence: CDR1 MNHEY, CDR2 SMNVEV (reference sequence). V gave up 5 bases and J gave up 3 bases; unmatched junction bases: 8. CDR3 sequence reads: CASSEFSGSGYNEQFF. The CDR3 DNA follows: TGTGCCAGCAGTGAATTTAGCGGGAGCGGCTACAATGAGCAGTTCTTC.

The V call is TRBV5-1, the J call TRBJ2-7, with D perhaps assigned TRBD1 or TRBD2 (5 bases each). Trimming removed 0 bases from V and 5 bases from J, with 15 bases in between. CDR3 length: 15 amino acids. CDR1 SGHRS and CDR2 YFSETQ come from the germline V gene. The CDR3 DNA reads TGCGCCAGCAGCTTGGGGGGCCCGGGGAGCAACGAGCAGTACTTC. It specifies CASSLGGPGSNEQYF.

Regarding this clone: Distinct nucleotide sequences in the sample also encode this CDR3. The chain combines TRBV20-1 with TRBJ1-4; unclear D gene. The germline CDR1 and CDR2 sequences are DFQATT and SNEGSKA (reference sequence). The CDR3 runs 10 residues. DNA of the CDR3: TGCAGCGCGAGAGGTGAAAAACTGTTTTTT. Translating gives CSARGEKLFF.